This entry is about one TCR beta chain. The record originates from a study of shared clonotypes between healthy human individuals. Overall study context: In total, the donors were two women and a few men aged 18 to 49.

The germline V gene encodes CDR1 MNHEY and CDR2 SMNVEV (reference sequence). This CDR3 spans 15 amino acids. With V trimmed by 4 bases and J by 3 bases, 5 bases remained unmatched. Deep was the level at which the assay was run. Sequencing used immunoSEQ multiplex PCR; TCRdb keeps in-frame clones, though not all of them. The table has over a million clones, approximately 78% seen once. Sequencing was carried out using memory CD4+ T cells from PBMCs. Stated subset: CD45RA-negative fraction. The gene calls are TRBV27 and TRBJ2-1; 8 positions agree with TRBD1. The clonotype was recovered from a man younger than 35 in good health. Some clones in this sample may be carry-over from other donors' samples. CDR3 coding DNA: TGTGCCAGCAGTTCCCTGGACAGGGACTACAATGAGCAGTTCTTC. As protein: CASSSLDRDYNEQFF.